A selection of T cell receptor beta chains follows, all from one sample in a study of T cell repertoires in cytomegalovirus infection. Antigens of these TCRs are unknown. One entry per CDR3 protein results from TCRdb running MiXCR on the reads. Here the sample spans about 470,000 distinct CDR3 sequences, approximately 42% being singletons. The sample in question was cultured PBMCs, obtained from culture after CMV antigen stimulation. These receptors were obtained from a human donor in good health (CMV status not recorded). Some clones in this sample may be carry-over from other donors' samples. CDR3s include the opening cysteine and the closing phenylalanine or tryptophan. Fields, in order: clone size, V gene, J gene, D gene, CDR3 DNA, CDR3 protein. D genes are given only for firm matches. Only some rows state a clone size, as once, few, many or a class for expanded clones.

NA	TRBV10-3	TRBJ2-1	TRBD2	TGTGCCATCAAGCCTAGCGGGGGGGCAAGTGAGCAGTTCTTC	CAIKPSGGASEQFF
few	TRBV29-1	TRBJ2-5	NA	TGCAGCGTTGAGGGGAGGCTAGCCCAAGAGACCCAGTACTTC	CSVEGRLAQETQYF
NA	TRBV5-5	TRBJ2-1	TRBD1	TGTGCCAGCAGCACCAGGGGGCCGGTAAACAATGAGCAGTTCTTC	CASSTRGPVNNEQFF
few	TRBV6-2/TRBV6-3	TRBJ1-2	NA	TGTGCCAGCAGTTACTCGAAAACGGTCTATGGCTACACCTTC	CASSYSKTVYGYTF
few	TRBV7-6	TRBJ1-1	NA	TGTGCCAGCAGCTTAGACCCGAGGATGAACACTGAAGCTTTCTTT	CASSLDPRMNTEAFF
NA	TRBV7-6	TRBJ2-7	NA	TGTGCCAGCAGCTTCTTCCCCCACGAGCAGTACTTC	CASSFFPHEQYF
few	TRBV27	TRBJ2-3	NA	TGTGCCAGCAGATGGGCCCAGGGGACAGATACGCAGTATTTT	CASRWAQGTDTQYF
NA	TRBV7-2	TRBJ2-3	NA	TGTGCCAGCAGTTATCAGGGGATCTCAGATACGCAGTATTTT	CASSYQGISDTQYF
NA	TRBV7-6	TRBJ2-6	NA	TGTGCCAGCAGCTTCGGGGGGGACAGGCCCAAGTCTGGGGCCAACGTCCTGACTTTC	CASSFGGDRPKSGANVLTF
few	TRBV6-1	TRBJ2-1	TRBD2	TGTGCCAGCAGCCCGTCCGGGACTAGCGGTTACAATGAGCAGTTCTTC	CASSPSGTSGYNEQFF
NA	TRBV4-1	TRBJ1-2	NA	TGCGCCAGCAGAAACAGTCGGAATGGCTACACCTTC	CASRNSRNGYTF
few	TRBV3-1	TRBJ2-5	TRBD2	TGTGCCAGCAGCCCGCTGACCCGGGGGGGCTTGGAGACCCAGTACTTC	CASSPLTRGGLETQYF
once	TRBV6-8	TRBJ1-5	NA	TGTGCCAGCAGAACAGGGAATGGTCAGCCCCAGCATTTT	CASRTGNGQPQHF
many	TRBV7-6	TRBJ1-1	NA	TGTGCCAGCAGCCTTACGGGGTACACTGAAGCTTTCTTT	CASSLTGYTEAFF
few	TRBV4-3	TRBJ1-1	TRBD1	TGCGCCAGCAGCGCCCCGGGACAGGTCTCTGAAGCTTTCTTT	CASSAPGQVSEAFF
NA	TRBV24-1	TRBJ2-2	TRBD2	TGTGCCACCAGTGATCCCCGGACTAGCACCGGGGAGCTGTTTTTT	CATSDPRTSTGELFF